The clone carrying this T cell receptor (beta chain) showed up just once. The sample is drawn from a study of blood T cell repertoires in COVID-19. The overall study: Donors in the United States, Italy and Spain gave samples during acute or convalescent COVID-19. T cells, B-cell-depleted T cells, or PBMCs supplied cDNA or gDNA.

Source study methods: Cell counts per sample came from amplifying reference gene primers. This table comes from immunoSEQ multiplex PCR, and its TCRdb copy is limited to in-frame clones, with some not included. V and J calls and clone size come straight from that table; D and trimming were deduced from the DNA. Among some 150,000 clones listed, 87% were seen once. The germline gives CDR1 ENHRY, CDR2 SYGVKD. CDR3 length: 12 residues. V dropped 2 bases and J dropped 6 bases, with 7 bases sitting between them. The TCR originated in a woman aged 35 to 49 with acute or convalescent COVID-19. V and J are TRBV10-3 and TRBJ1-1, with a possible D match to TRBD1 (5 bases). Sequenced: peripheral blood. The CDR3 DNA sequence: TGTGCCATCAGTGAGGCGGGACCTGAAGCTTTCTTT. Protein sequence: CAISEAGPEAFF.